Listed here is a single T cell receptor beta chain. Its antigen remains unknown. These data belong to a study of cytomegalovirus exposure and HLA in healthy donors. Findings of the study overall: A classifier reportedly called cytomegalovirus status with high sensitivity and specificity. Rare TCR sequences dominated, though some public TCRs recurred in many donors.

The V end lost 4 bases, the J end lost 5 bases, and 17 bases lay between the germline ends. Germline V lookup: CDR1 MGHRA, CDR2 YSYEKL. CDR3 size: 15 residues. Generated by immunoSEQ multiplex PCR, the TCRdb table keeps only in-frame clones and is missing some. This sample has 120,000 or so clones, with almost 90% found just once. The material sequenced was PBMCs. This chain joins TRBV4-1 and TRBJ1-2; no firm D call. This receptor was identified in a man aged 25 to 45 in good health and CMV-seronegative. The CDR3 region is CASSLEDTRGYGYTF. CDR3 coding DNA: TGCGCCAGCAGCCTAGAAGACACACGGGGATATGGCTACACCTTC.